This TCR beta chain was captured in a study of early T cells in non-severe SARS-CoV-2 infection. In the study overall: Chains from this unsorted whole-blood bulk RNA could not be paired.

Trimming at V came to 5 bases and at J to 6 bases, leaving 3 bases not matched to a gene. The CDR3 runs 13 residues. In germline, CDR1 is LGHDT, CDR2 YNNKEL (reference sequence). Unique molecular identifiers (one per individual cDNA molecule) were attached. TCRdb ran MiXCR on the 5' RACE reads and lists one entry per CDR3 protein. The profile shows 20,000 to 25,000 distinct CDR3 sequences, 3.5% to 5% of them singletons. This clonotype was detected ten times or more. The origin of this receptor is an adult who was a healthcare worker with PCR-confirmed SARS-CoV-2 infection or an uninfected control (not recorded which). The sample taken for sequencing was whole blood. The chain employs TRBV3-1 and TRBJ1-1, with 10 bases aligning to TRBD1. Here the CDR3 DNA reads TGTGCCAGCAGCACCGGGACAGGGGCTGAAGCTTTCTTT. This codes for CASSTGTGAEAFF.